This T cell receptor (beta chain) was profiled in a study of regulatory T cells in long-lasting Graves disease. Study-wide points: Persistent disease preferred TRBV28, TRBJ1-2 and TRBJ2-5; new disease, TRBV20-1 and TRBJ2-1. Sharing of public clonotypes was greater in persistent patients (around 3,000) than in new patients (around 880).

Time point: newly diagnosed GD, antithyroid drugs for less than 3 months. TCR sequences were obtained from RNA taken from PBMCs. An endocrinology unit in Xi'an, China, supplied the patients. Trimming removed 6 bases at V and 8 bases at J, with 11 bases between. The CDR3 contains 12 residues. In regard to this clonotype: The antigen remains undetermined.

For TCR beta, libraries came from iRepertoire HTBI primers and Arm-PCR of CDR3 regions. Each CDR3 protein gets one entry after TCRdb re-called the multiplex PCR reads with MiXCR. The sample contains under 250,000 distinct CDR3 sequences, roughly 19% of which appear only once. This sample was also put to use in a study of T cells in Graves' hyperthyroidism and ophthalmopathy.

The starting material was peripheral blood mononuclear cells (PBMCs), obtained at new diagnosis, from a patient treated with antithyroid drugs. V and J are TRBV12-3 or TRBV12-4 and TRBJ2-1; D is undetermined. The sequence derives from a woman younger than 45 with Graves disease. The CDR3 nucleotides read TGTGCCAGCAGCCTTCTCGGGCATGAGCAGTTCTTC. It encodes CASSLLGHEQFF.